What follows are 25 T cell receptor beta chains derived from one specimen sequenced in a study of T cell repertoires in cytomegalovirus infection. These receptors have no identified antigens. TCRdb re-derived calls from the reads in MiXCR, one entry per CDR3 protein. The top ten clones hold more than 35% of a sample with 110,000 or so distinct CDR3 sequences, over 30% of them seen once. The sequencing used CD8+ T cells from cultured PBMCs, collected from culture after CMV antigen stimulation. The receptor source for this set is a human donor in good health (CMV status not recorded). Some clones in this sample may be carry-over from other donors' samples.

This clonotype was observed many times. CDR3 sequence (DNA): TGTGCCAGCAGCTTACAGTCTAGTCGGACCGGGGAGCTGTTTTTT. Amino acids: CASSLQSSRTGELFF. This chain uses TRBV11-2 with TRBJ2-2, with no clear D. Deletions cut 2 bases from V and 5 bases from J, with 12 bases between. The CDR3 has 15 amino acids. Germline V gene data show CDR1 as SGHAT and CDR2 as FQNNGV.

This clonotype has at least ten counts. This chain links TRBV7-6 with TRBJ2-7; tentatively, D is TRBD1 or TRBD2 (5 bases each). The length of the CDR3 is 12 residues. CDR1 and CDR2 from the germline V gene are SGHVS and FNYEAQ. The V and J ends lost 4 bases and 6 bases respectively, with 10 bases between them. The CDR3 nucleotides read TGTGCCAGCAGCTCCGGGACGGCCGAGCAGTACTTC. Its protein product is CASSSGTAEQYF.

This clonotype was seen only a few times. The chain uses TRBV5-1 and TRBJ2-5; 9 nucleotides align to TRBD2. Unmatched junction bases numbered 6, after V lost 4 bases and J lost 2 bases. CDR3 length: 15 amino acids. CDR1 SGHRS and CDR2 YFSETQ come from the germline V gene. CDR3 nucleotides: TGCGCCAGCAGCACCGTAGCGGGGGTTCAAGAGACCCAGTACTTC. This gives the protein CASSTVAGVQETQYF.

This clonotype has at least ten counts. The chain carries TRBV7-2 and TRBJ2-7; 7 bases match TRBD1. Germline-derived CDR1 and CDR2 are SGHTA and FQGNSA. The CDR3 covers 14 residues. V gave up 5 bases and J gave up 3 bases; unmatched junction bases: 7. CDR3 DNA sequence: TGTGCCAGCAGCACCATGGGACAGATCTACGAGCAGTACTTC. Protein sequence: CASSTMGQIYEQYF.

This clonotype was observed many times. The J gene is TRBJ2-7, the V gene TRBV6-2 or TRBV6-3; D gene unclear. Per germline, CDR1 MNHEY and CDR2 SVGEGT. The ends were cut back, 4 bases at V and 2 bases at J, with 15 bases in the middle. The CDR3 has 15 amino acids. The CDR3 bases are TGTGCCAGCAGTTCGTTTTTGGGCAGCACCTACGAGCAGTACTTC. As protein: CASSSFLGSTYEQYF.

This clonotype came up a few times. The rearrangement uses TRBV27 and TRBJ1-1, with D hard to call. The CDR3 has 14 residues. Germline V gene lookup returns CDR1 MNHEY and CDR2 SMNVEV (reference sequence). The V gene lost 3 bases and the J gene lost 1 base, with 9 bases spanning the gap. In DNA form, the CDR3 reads TGTGCCAGCAGTTTGACCGGTGGGAACACTGAAGCTTTCTTT. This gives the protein CASSLTGGNTEAFF.

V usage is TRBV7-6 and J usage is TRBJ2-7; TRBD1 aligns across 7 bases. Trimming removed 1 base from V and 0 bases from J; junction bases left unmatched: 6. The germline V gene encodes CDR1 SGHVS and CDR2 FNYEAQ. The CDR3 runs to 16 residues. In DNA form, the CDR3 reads TGTGCCAGCAGCTTAGGACCAGGGGGATCCTCCTACGAGCAGTACTTC. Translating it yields CASSLGPGGSSYEQYF.

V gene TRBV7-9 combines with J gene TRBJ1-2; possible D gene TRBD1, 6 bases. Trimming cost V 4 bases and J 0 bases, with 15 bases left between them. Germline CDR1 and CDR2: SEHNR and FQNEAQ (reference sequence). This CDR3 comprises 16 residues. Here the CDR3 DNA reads TGTGCCAGCAGCTCCGCCAACAGGGAACCTAACTATGGCTACACCTTC. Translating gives CASSSANREPNYGYTF.

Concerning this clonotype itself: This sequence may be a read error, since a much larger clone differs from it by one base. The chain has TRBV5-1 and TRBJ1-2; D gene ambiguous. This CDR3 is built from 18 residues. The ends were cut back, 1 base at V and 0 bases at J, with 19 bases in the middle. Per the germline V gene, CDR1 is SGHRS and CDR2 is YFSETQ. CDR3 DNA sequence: TGCGCCAGCAGCTTGAGGGCTCCAAACCAAACAGCTAACTATGGCTACACCTTC. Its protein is CASSLRAPNQTANYGYTF.

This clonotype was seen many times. The DNA of the CDR3 is TGTGCCAGCAGCTTAGCCGGGATTCTGGGAAACACCATATATTTT. It encodes CASSLAGILGNTIYF. The rearrangement joins TRBV7-6 to TRBJ1-3; D call uncertain. V was clipped by 0 bases and J by 4 bases, with 10 bases between them. Germline assignment: CDR1 SGHVS and CDR2 FNYEAQ. The CDR3 has 15 amino acids.

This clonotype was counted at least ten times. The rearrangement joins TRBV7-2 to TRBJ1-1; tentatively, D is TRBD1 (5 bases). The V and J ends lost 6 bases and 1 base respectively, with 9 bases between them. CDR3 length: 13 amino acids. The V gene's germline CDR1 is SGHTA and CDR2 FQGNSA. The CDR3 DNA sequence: TGTGCCAGCAGACCAGACAGGAACACTGAAGCTTTCTTT. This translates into CASRPDRNTEAFF.

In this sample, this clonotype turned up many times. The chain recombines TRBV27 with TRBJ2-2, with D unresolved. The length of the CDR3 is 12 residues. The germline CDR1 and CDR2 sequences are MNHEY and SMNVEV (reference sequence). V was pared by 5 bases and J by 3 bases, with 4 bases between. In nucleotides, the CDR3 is TGTGCCAGCAGTCCTGACACCGGGGAGCTGTTTTTT. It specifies CASSPDTGELFF.

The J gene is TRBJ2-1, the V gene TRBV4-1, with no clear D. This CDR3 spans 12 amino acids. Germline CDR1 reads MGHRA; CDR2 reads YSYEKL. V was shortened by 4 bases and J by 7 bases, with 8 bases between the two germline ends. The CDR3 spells CASSRLGNEQFF. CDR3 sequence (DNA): TGCGCCAGCAGCCGGCTAGGAAATGAGCAGTTCTTC.

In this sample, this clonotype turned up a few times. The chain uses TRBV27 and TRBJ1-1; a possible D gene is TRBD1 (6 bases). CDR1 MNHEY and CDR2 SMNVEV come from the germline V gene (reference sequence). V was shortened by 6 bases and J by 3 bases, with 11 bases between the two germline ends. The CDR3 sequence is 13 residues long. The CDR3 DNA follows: TGTGCCAGCAGCCGGGGGGCACACACTGAAGCTTTCTTT. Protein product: CASSRGAHTEAFF.

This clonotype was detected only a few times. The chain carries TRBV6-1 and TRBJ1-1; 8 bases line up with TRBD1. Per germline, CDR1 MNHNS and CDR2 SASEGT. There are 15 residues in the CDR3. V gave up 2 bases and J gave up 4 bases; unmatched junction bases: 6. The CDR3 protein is CASSEFEDRATEAFF. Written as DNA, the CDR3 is TGTGCCAGCAGTGAATTCGAGGACAGGGCCACTGAAGCTTTCTTT.

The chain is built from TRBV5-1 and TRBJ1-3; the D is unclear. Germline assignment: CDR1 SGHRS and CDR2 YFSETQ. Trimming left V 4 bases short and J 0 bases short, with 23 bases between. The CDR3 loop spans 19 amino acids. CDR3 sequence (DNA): TGCGCCAGCAGCCCCCAACCCCAACCCGCGGCAAGCTCTGGAAACACCATATATTTT. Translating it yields CASSPQPQPAASSGNTIYF.

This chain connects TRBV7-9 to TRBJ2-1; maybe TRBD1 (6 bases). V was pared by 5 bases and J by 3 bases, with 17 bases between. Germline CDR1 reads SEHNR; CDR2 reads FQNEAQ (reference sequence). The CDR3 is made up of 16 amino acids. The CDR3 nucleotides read TGTGCCAGCAGCCCCAGGACAGACATGGTCTACAATGAGCAGTTCTTC. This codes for CASSPRTDMVYNEQFF.

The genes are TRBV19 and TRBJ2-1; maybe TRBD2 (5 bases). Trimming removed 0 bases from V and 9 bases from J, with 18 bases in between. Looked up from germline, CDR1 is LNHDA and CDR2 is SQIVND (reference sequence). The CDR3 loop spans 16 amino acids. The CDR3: CASSIDPFVRRGEQFF. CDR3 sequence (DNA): TGTGCCAGTAGTATAGATCCGTTCGTAAGACGGGGTGAGCAGTTCTTC.

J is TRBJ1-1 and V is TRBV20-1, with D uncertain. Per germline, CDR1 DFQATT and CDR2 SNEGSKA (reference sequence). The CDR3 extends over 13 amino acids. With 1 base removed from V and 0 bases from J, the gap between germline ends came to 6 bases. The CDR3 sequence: CSARAGLNTEAFF. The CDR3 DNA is TGCAGTGCTAGAGCAGGTTTGAACACTGAAGCTTTCTTT.

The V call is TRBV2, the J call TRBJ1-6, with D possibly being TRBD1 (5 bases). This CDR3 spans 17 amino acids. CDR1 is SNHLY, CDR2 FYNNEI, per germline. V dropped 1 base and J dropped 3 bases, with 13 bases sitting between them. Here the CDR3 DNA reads TGTGCCAGCAGTGAAGTAAGGGGACTTAGCTATAATTCACCCCTCCACTTT. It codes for CASSEVRGLSYNSPLHF.

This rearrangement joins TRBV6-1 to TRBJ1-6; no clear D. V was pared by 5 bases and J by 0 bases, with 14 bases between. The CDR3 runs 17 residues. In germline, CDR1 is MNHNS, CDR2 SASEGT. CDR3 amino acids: CASSYVIPSSYNSPLHF. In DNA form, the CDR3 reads TGTGCCAGCAGTTACGTGATACCTAGCTCCTATAATTCACCCCTCCACTTT.

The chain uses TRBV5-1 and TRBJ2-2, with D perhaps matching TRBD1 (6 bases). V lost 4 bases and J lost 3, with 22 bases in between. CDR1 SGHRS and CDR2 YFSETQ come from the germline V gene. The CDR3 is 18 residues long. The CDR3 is CASSTRLPTGSDTGELFF. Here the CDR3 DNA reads TGCGCCAGCAGCACACGCTTACCTACAGGGTCGGACACCGGGGAGCTGTTTTTT.

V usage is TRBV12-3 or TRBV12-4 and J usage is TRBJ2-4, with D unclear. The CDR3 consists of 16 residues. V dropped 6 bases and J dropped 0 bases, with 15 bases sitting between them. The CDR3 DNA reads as TGTGCCAGCAGCCCGGCTTGGGTAATAGCCAAAAACATTCAGTACTTC. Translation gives CASSPAWVIAKNIQYF.

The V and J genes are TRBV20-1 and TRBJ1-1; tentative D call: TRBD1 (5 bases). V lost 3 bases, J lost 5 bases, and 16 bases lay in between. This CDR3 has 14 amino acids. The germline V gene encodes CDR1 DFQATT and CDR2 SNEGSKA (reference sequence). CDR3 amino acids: CSASVKVKGTEAFF. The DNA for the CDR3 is TGCAGTGCTAGCGTAAAGGTCAAGGGGACTGAAGCTTTCTTT.

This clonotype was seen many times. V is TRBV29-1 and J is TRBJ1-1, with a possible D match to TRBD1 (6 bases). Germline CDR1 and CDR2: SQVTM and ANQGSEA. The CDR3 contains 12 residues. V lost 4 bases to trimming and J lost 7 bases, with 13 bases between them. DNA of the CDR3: TGCAGCGTTGTTACAGGGCTCCTTGAAGCTTTCTTT. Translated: CSVVTGLLEAFF.